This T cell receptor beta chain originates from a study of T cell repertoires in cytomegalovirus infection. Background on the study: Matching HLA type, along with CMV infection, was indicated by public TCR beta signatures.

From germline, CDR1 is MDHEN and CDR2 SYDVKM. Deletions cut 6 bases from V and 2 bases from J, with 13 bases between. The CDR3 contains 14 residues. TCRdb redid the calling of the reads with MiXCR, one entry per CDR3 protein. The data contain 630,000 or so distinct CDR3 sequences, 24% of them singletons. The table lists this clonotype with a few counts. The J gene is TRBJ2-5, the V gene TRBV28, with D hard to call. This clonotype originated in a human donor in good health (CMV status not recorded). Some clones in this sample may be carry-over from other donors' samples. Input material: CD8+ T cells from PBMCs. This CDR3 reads CASSSVDGQETQYF. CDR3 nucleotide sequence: TGTGCCAGCAGCTCGGTGGACGGACAAGAGACCCAGTACTTC.